This entry lists 5 T cell receptor beta chains sequenced from one sample in a study of cytotoxic CD8 clonotypes in ibrutinib-treated CLL. The data were produced by immunoSEQ multiplex PCR, yet TCRdb's version contains in-frame clones alone and is incomplete. Here the sample spans 250,000 or so clones, around three quarters being singletons. The material was PBMCs, obtained after 24 months of ibrutinib treatment. The receptors shown here come from a human donor with chronic lymphocytic leukemia.

This chain uses TRBV29-1 with TRBJ2-7, with D uncertain. The CDR3 covers 11 residues. The germline V and J ends were trimmed by 3 bases and 2 bases, with 5 bases remaining between them. Germline assignment: CDR1 SQVTM and CDR2 ANQGSEA. The CDR3 protein is CSVDTAYEQYF. The CDR3 nucleotides read TGCAGCGTTGACACAGCCTACGAGCAGTACTTC.

This chain connects TRBV30 to TRBJ1-3, with D tentatively TRBD1 (5 bases). V was trimmed by 3 bases and J by 0 bases, leaving 12 bases between them. CDR3 length: 15 residues. Germline-derived CDR1 and CDR2 are GTSNPN and SVGIG (reference sequence). CDR3 DNA sequence: TGTGCCTGGAGGCGATGGGGGACCTCTGGAAACACCATATATTTT. It yields the protein CAWRRWGTSGNTIYF. Full variable domain (remainder filled in from reference TRBV30 and TRBJ1-3): SQTIHQWPATLVQPVGSPLSLECTVEGTSNPNLYWYRQAAGRGLQLLFYSVGIGQISSEVPQNLSASRPQDRQFILSSKKLLLSDSGFYLCAWRRWGTSGNTIYFGEGSWLTVV.

The gene calls are TRBV2 and TRBJ2-5; 8 nucleotides match TRBD1. Germline CDR1 and CDR2: SNHLY and FYNNEI. This CDR3 region has 13 residues. The V and J ends lost 6 bases and 4 bases, in that order; junction bases with no gene match: 4. This chain's CDR3 is CASRPTGVETQYF. For the CDR3, the DNA is TGTGCCAGCAGACCGACAGGGGTAGAGACCCAGTACTTC.

The chain is built from TRBV6-1 and TRBJ2-3; 7 bases fit TRBD2. The J segment lost 2 bases and the V segment lost 1 base, leaving 0 bases of the junction unmatched. CDR3 length: 14 residues. Germline V gene data show CDR1 as MNHNS and CDR2 as SASEGT. This chain's CDR3 is CASSEGDYTDTQYF. CDR3 in DNA: TGTGCCAGCAGTGAAGGGGACTACACAGATACGCAGTATTTT.

This clone has just a few counts. The gene calls are TRBV2 and TRBJ2-6; perhaps TRBD1 as D (5 bases). Germline CDR1 reads SNHLY; CDR2 reads FYNNEI. Trimming pared 2 bases from V and 0 bases from J, leaving 11 bases between. The CDR3 sequence is 17 residues long. CDR3 in DNA: TGTGCCAGCAGTGAAAGGGGCGCGACCTCTGGGGCCAACGTCCTGACTTTC. It is translated as CASSERGATSGANVLTF.